The 24 T cell receptor beta chains below come from one sample, sequenced in a study of OX40 agonist ivuxolimab in advanced cancers. The repertoire was sequenced with immunoSEQ multiplex PCR; TCRdb's copy has only in-frame clones and lacks some. The sample has around 72,000 clones; about 90% are singletons. The sequenced sample was CD4+ or CD8+ T cells sorted from blood, obtained in a trial of the OX40 agonist ivuxolimab. The receptors come from an adult with an advanced solid tumor such as melanoma, head and neck, liver or kidney cancer.

This rearrangement joins TRBV19 to TRBJ2-5; D tentatively fits TRBD1 or TRBD2 (5 bases each). In germline, CDR1 is LNHDA, CDR2 SQIVND (reference sequence). The CDR3 extends over 14 amino acids. V gave up 3 bases and J gave up 5 bases, with 13 bases separating them. CDR3 DNA sequence: TGTGCCAGTAGTATCGGGGCGGGCGCGGAGACCCAGTACTTC. It yields the protein CASSIGAGAETQYF.

The V gene is TRBV5-6, the J gene TRBJ1-1; unclear D gene. V was clipped by 4 bases and J by 3 bases, with 13 bases between them. This CDR3 is 14 amino acids long. Germline V CDR1 and CDR2: SGHDT, YYEEEE. CDR3 coding DNA: TGTGCCAGCAGCCCGATCTCTCGTGACACTGAAGCTTTCTTT. Protein sequence: CASSPISRDTEAFF.

V and J are TRBV21-1 and TRBJ2-3; the tabulated D call, TRBD2, remains unverified against the DNA. TRBV21-1 is tagged as a pseudogene. The CDR3 has 15 amino acids. The CDR3, as DNA: TGTGCCAGCAGCACAACTAGCGGGAGGACAGATACGCAGTATTTT. This sequence encodes CASSTTSGRTDTQYF.

J is TRBJ2-5 and V is TRBV5-1; 9 bases are shared with TRBD1. The germline CDR1 and CDR2 sequences are SGHRS and YFSETQ. V dropped 4 bases and J dropped 5; count of bases not matched to a gene: 9. The CDR3 is 15 amino acids. For the CDR3, the DNA is TGCGCCAGCAGCCCACAAACAGGGGGCGTGGAGACCCAGTACTTC. Protein product: CASSPQTGGVETQYF.

This clone was seen once. The CDR3 reads CASSPLRPGAEAFF. The DNA of the CDR3 is TGTGCCAGCAGCCCCCTCCGACCGGGGGCTGAAGCTTTCTTT. The genes are TRBV9 and TRBJ1-1; weak D call: TRBD1 (5 bases). Trimming cost V 4 bases and J 6 bases, with 16 bases left between them. The CDR3 spans 14 residues. Germline lookup yields CDR1 SGDLS and CDR2 YYNGEE.

For the CDR3, the DNA is TGCGCCAGCAGCGGGAGCTCTGGGGCCAACGTCCTGACTTTC. Its translation is CASSGSSGANVLTF. This chain joins TRBV5-1 and TRBJ2-6; D is perhaps TRBD2 (5 bases). V gave up 4 bases and J gave up 0 bases, with 5 bases separating them. Germline CDR1 and CDR2: SGHRS and YFSETQ. The CDR3 has 14 residues.

This chain connects TRBV2 to TRBJ1-3, with unresolved D. V lost 2 bases and J 2 bases, leaving 7 bases between the germline ends. Germline V lookup: CDR1 SNHLY, CDR2 FYNNEI. This CDR3 has 14 residues. The CDR3 nucleotides read TGTGCCAGCAGTGAATCAAGGCCTGGAAACACCATATATTTT. Its protein is CASSESRPGNTIYF.

The chain has TRBV5-1 and TRBJ2-5, with TRBD1 matching over 11 bases. Trimming took 2 bases from V and 5 from J; bases not matched to a gene: 11. This CDR3 is 17 amino acids long. Per germline, CDR1 SGHRS and CDR2 YFSETQ. This chain's CDR3 is CASSFRPGQGAGETQYF. CDR3 DNA sequence: TGCGCCAGCAGCTTCAGACCCGGACAGGGGGCAGGGGAGACCCAGTACTTC.

The rearrangement links TRBV27 to TRBJ2-7; D gene unclear. The germline V gene encodes CDR1 MNHEY and CDR2 SMNVEV (reference sequence). The CDR3 runs to 10 residues. V dropped 9 bases and J dropped 3 bases, with 6 bases sitting between them. CDR3 nucleotide sequence: TGTGCCAGTAGGGACTACGAGCAGTACTTC. Translated, it gives CASRDYEQYF.

The V gene is TRBV9, the J gene TRBJ2-7; D not certain. In germline, CDR1 is SGDLS, CDR2 YYNGEE. The CDR3 consists of 15 residues. Trimming pared 0 bases from V and 3 bases from J, leaving 13 bases between. CDR3 nucleotide sequence: TGTGCCAGCAGCGTAGCTCCAGATCCGGGCTACGAGCAGTACTTC. Translating it yields CASSVAPDPGYEQYF.

V and J are TRBV9 and TRBJ2-2; the D gene is possibly TRBD2 (6 bases). The ends were cut back, 4 bases at V and 5 bases at J, with 15 bases in the middle. The CDR3 runs to 15 residues. Germline V gives CDR1 SGDLS, CDR2 YYNGEE. CDR3 coding DNA: TGTGCCAGCAGCCCGGGACTGGGGGTAACCGGGGAGCTGTTTTTT. Translation gives CASSPGLGVTGELFF.

CDR3 in DNA: TGTGCCTGGAGCCTCGGGACAGGGAACATCAATGAGCAGTTCTTC. Residues: CAWSLGTGNINEQFF. This chain joins TRBV30 and TRBJ2-1; TRBD1 matches 9 bases. Germline V lookup: CDR1 GTSNPN, CDR2 SVGIG (reference sequence). The CDR3 spans 15 residues. The V segment lost 3 bases and the J segment 6 bases; nucleotides outside the gene matches: 9. Supplemented by reference TRBV30 and TRBJ2-1, the full variable domain reads SQTIHQWPATLVQPVGSPLSLECTVEGTSNPNLYWYRQAAGRGLQLLFYSVGIGQISSEVPQNLSASRPQDRQFILSSKKLLLSDSGFYLCAWSLGTGNINEQFFGPGTRLTVL.

The V and J genes are TRBV7-3 and TRBJ2-2; 8 bases line up with TRBD1. Trimming took 6 bases from V and 1 from J; bases not matched to a gene: 10. This CDR3 has 17 amino acids. Germline lookup yields CDR1 SGHTA and CDR2 FQGTGA. The CDR3 loop is CASSFRGQRMNTGELFF. DNA of the CDR3: TGTGCCAGCAGTTTCAGGGGGCAGCGTATGAACACCGGGGAGCTGTTTTTT. Full variable domain (remainder filled in from reference TRBV7-3 and TRBJ2-2): GAGVSQTPSNKVTEKGKYVELRCDPISGHTALYWYRQSLGQGPEFLIYFQGTGAADDSGLPNDRFFAVRPEGSVSTLKIQRTERGDSAVYLCASSFRGQRMNTGELFFGEGSRLTVL.

The V call is TRBV7-9, the J call TRBJ2-2, with D unresolved. V shed 5 bases and J shed 3 bases, with 7 bases lying between them. The CDR3 is made up of 13 amino acids. CDR1 is SEHNR, CDR2 FQNEAQ, per germline (reference sequence). The DNA for the CDR3 is TGTGCCAGCAGCCCGACACACACCGGGGAGCTGTTTTTT. The encoded protein is CASSPTHTGELFF.

The CDR3 DNA is TGTGCCAGCGGGCGGGACAGGTCCTACGAGCAGTACTTC. It encodes CASGRDRSYEQYF. The genes are TRBV2 and TRBJ2-7; 8 nucleotides match TRBD1. The V and J ends lost 8 bases and 1 base, in that order; junction bases with no gene match: 4. This CDR3 has 13 amino acids. Germline CDR1 SNHLY, CDR2 FYNNEI.

This clone was detected only once. The chain joins TRBV4-2 to TRBJ1-1; a weak D match, TRBD1 (6 bases). Germline V gene sequence: CDR1 LGHNA, CDR2 YNFKEQ. V lost 4 bases to trimming and J lost 4 bases, with 22 bases between them. The CDR3 is 17 amino acids. The CDR3, as DNA: TGTGCCAGCAGCCTCCTTGGGGGCAGGGAGAGAGGCACTGAAGCTTTCTTT. Translation gives CASSLLGGRERGTEAFF.

The chain joins TRBV30 to TRBJ2-1, with D possibly matching TRBD1 (6 bases). This CDR3 region has 15 residues. Trimming shortened V by 0 bases and J by 0 bases, and 9 bases separated the two germline ends. CDR1 is GTSNPN, CDR2 SVGIG, per germline (reference sequence). Here the CDR3 DNA reads TGTGCCTGGAGTGTAGGGGACACCTCCTACAATGAGCAGTTCTTC. Amino acid sequence: CAWSVGDTSYNEQFF.

The rearrangement links TRBV15 to TRBJ2-3; D perhaps matches TRBD1 (6 bases). The CDR3 consists of 14 residues. The V gene's germline CDR1 is LNHNV and CDR2 YYDKDF (reference sequence). The germline V and J ends were trimmed by 5 bases and 6 bases, with 15 bases remaining between them. The CDR3 loop reads CATSLGSGADTQYF. The CDR3 DNA follows: TGTGCCACCAGCCTAGGGTCAGGGGCGGATACGCAGTATTTT. Combining the CDR3 with reference TRBV15 and TRBJ2-3 gives the whole variable domain DAMVIQNPRYQVTQFGKPVTLSCSQTLNHNVMYWYQQKSSQAPKLLFHYYDKDFNNEADTPDNFQSRRPNTSFCFLDIRSPGLGDTAMYLCATSLGSGADTQYFGPGTRLTVL.

This chain uses TRBV18 with TRBJ2-7; the match to TRBD1 covers 7 bases. The junction had 10 bases not matched to a gene; V was cut back by 0 bases and J by 5 bases. This CDR3 contains 16 residues. The germline V gene encodes CDR1 KGHSH and CDR2 LQKENI. DNA of the CDR3: TGTGCCAGCTCACCACCAGGGGGCTATGGTGTAAACGAGCAGTACTTC. Protein sequence: CASSPPGGYGVNEQYF.

The chain couples TRBV19 to TRBJ2-7; 8 bases map to TRBD1. CDR1 and CDR2 (germline): LNHDA, SQIVND (reference sequence). The J segment lost 4 bases and the V segment lost 2 bases, leaving 7 bases of the junction unmatched. There are 15 residues in the CDR3. In nucleotides, the CDR3 is TGTGCCAGTAGTATACAGGGGGCCCTCCTTTACGAGCAGTACTTC. This translates into CASSIQGALLYEQYF.

The V gene is TRBV9, the J gene TRBJ2-1; 8 bases are shared with TRBD2. The length of the CDR3 is 14 residues. Germline CDR1 and CDR2: SGDLS and YYNGEE. After removal of 3 bases from V and 4 bases from J, the junction contained 3 bases not matched to a gene. The CDR3, as DNA: TGTGCCAGCAGCGCAAGCGGGAGTTACAATGAGCAGTTCTTC. Translated, it gives CASSASGSYNEQFF.

This chain uses TRBV10-3 with TRBJ2-5, with 7 bases fitting TRBD2. CDR3 length: 15 amino acids. Trimming at V came to 0 bases and at J to 2 bases, leaving 3 bases not matched to a gene. Per the germline V gene, CDR1 is ENHRY and CDR2 is SYGVKD. The DNA of the CDR3 is TGTGCCATCAGTGAGTCTGGGGGGGAACAAGAGACCCAGTACTTC. Translating gives CAISESGGEQETQYF.

The CDR3 loop reads CASSLREVGTEAFF. The CDR3 nucleotides read TGTGCCAGCAGCTTGAGGGAGGTTGGGACTGAAGCTTTCTTT. The rearrangement links TRBV7-9 to TRBJ1-1, with D uncertain. V was cut by 3 bases and J by 5 bases, with 13 bases left in between. This CDR3 has 14 amino acids. Germline V gives CDR1 SEHNR, CDR2 FQNEAQ (reference sequence).

The chain is built from TRBV27 and TRBJ2-1, with a weak D call TRBD2 (6 bases). CDR1 and CDR2 (germline): MNHEY, SMNVEV (reference sequence). Trimming stripped 3 bases from V and 4 bases from J, with 13 bases between. CDR3 length: 15 residues. This CDR3 is CASSFIGGEYNEQFF. The CDR3 DNA reads TGTGCCAGCAGTTTTATTGGCGGGGAGTACAATGAGCAGTTCTTC.